The present entry profiles one TCR beta chain with its context. Its antigen is as yet unknown. This specimen comes from a study of T cell repertoires in cytomegalovirus infection. Across the whole study: A matching HLA type, together with CMV infection, was signaled by public TCR beta signatures. Whole-study results and caveats: Accumulated public TCR beta family frequency recognized individuals carrying CMV together with the relevant HLA. Ex vivo, HLA-C-restricted CMV-specific TCR beta clonotypes prevailed over the rest of the response.

Trimming removed 6 bases from V and 4 bases from J, with 15 bases in between. This CDR3 has 15 residues. The germline gives CDR1 KGHDR, CDR2 SFDVKD. TCRdb independently ran MiXCR on the reads; one entry per CDR3 protein. This sample has around 750,000 distinct CDR3 sequences, with less than 35% found just once. The chain employs TRBV24-1 and TRBJ2-1, with D maybe TRBD2 (6 bases). The sequence was obtained from a human donor in good health (CMV status not recorded). Some clones in this sample may be carry-over from other donors' samples. Sequenced here: cultured CD8+ T cells from PBMCs, sampled from culture after CMV antigen stimulation. The CDR3 protein is CATSPSGLLYNEQFF. The CDR3 DNA follows: TGTGCCACCAGTCCGTCCGGACTACTGTACAATGAGCAGTTCTTC.